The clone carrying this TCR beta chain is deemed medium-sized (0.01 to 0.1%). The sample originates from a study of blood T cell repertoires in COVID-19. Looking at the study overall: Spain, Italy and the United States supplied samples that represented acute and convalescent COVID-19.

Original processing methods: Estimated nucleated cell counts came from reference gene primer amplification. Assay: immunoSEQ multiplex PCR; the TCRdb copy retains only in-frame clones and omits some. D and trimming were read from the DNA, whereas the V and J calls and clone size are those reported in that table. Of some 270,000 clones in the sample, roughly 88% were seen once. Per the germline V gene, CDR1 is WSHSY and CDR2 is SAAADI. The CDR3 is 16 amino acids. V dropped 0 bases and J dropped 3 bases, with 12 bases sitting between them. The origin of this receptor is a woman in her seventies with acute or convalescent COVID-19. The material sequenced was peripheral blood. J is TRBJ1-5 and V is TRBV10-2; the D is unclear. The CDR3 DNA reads TGCGCCAGCAGTGAGTCGGCCTGGGCTACCAATCAGCCCCAGCATTTT. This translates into CASSESAWATNQPQHF.